Sequencing of this T cell receptor beta chain was carried out in a study of T cell responses to AZD1222 COVID-19 vaccine. Overall study findings and caveats: At study baseline, merely a handful of AZD1222 recipients were seropositive. Unmutated variant regions are reportedly targeted by nearly half of spike-specific TCRs. The donor group comprised mostly white British people and more females; the analysis possibly underestimated clonal diversity. The CD4 TCRs associated with vaccination extended across spike and predominated at 160-218 and 743-854.

With respect to this clone: Its target is unknown.

CDR3 size: 16 residues. Germline CDR1 is SGHNT and CDR2 is YYREEE (reference sequence). V lost 3 bases and J lost 4, with 17 bases in between. The assay was immunoSEQ multiplex PCR, and TCRdb's table has in-frame clones only and misses some. In the table there are over 100,000 clones, over 75% of which are singletons. This sample comprised peripheral blood, obtained 28 days after the second dose of the MenACWY control vaccine. This sequence joins TRBV5-4 and TRBJ1-3; D unresolved. This sequence originates from an adult who received the MenACWY meningococcal vaccine as a control. The DNA of the CDR3 is TGTGCCAGCAGCTCCACAAGTTCATCTATCGGAAACACCATATATTTT. Protein sequence: CASSSTSSSIGNTIYF.